The 16 T cell receptor beta chains given below trace back to one sample, sequenced in a study of blood T cell repertoires in COVID-19. Method: immunoSEQ multiplex PCR; TCRdb's copy keeps in-frame clones and lacks some. The data show roughly 190,000 clones, with approximately 90% seen just once and 3% to 4% held by the top ten. Material for sequencing was peripheral blood. The receptors stem from a man younger than 35 with active or convalescent COVID-19.

This clone was observed a handful of times. The chain combines TRBV18 with TRBJ1-1; a possible D gene is TRBD1 (5 bases). V shed 3 bases and J shed 6 bases, with 11 bases lying between them. This CDR3 comprises 13 residues. Per the germline V gene, CDR1 is KGHSH and CDR2 is LQKENI. CDR3 bases: TGTGCCAGCTCACCGCGGGGGAAACCTGAAGCTTTCTTT. This codes for CASSPRGKPEAFF. Filled out from reference TRBV18 and TRBJ1-1, the complete variable domain reads NAGVMQNPRHLVRRRGQEARLRCSPMKGHSHVYWYRQLPEEGLKFMVYLQKENIIDESGMPKERFSAEFPKEGPSILRIQQVVRGDSAAYFCASSPRGKPEAFFGQGTRLTVV.

The rearrangement uses TRBV13 and TRBJ2-1; 8 bases are shared with TRBD2. Germline-derived CDR1 and CDR2 are PRHDT and FYEKMQ (reference sequence). The CDR3 is made up of 15 amino acids. V lost 1 base, J lost 6 bases, and 5 bases stayed unmatched. The CDR3 nucleotides are TGTGCCAGCAGCTTAGCGGGAGGGCGGGTCAATGAGCAGTTCTTC. It translates to CASSLAGGRVNEQFF.

V and J are TRBV6-4 and TRBJ2-1; 7 nucleotides align to TRBD2. With V trimmed by 0 bases and J by 0 bases, 2 bases remained unmatched. The CDR3 totals 16 residues. The germline gives CDR1 MRHNA, CDR2 SNTAGT. The chain's CDR3 is CASSDSGRSSYNEQFF. The CDR3 DNA reads TGTGCCAGCAGTGACTCCGGGAGGAGCTCCTACAATGAGCAGTTCTTC.

The chain is built from TRBV7-2 and TRBJ1-1; TRBD1 matches at 9 bases. The V gene's germline CDR1 is SGHTA and CDR2 FQGNSA. This CDR3 has 15 amino acids. Unmatched junction bases numbered 7, after V lost 4 bases and J lost 4 bases. CDR3 sequence reads: CASSSGTGRSTEAFF. Written as DNA, the CDR3 is TGTGCCAGCAGCTCAGGGACAGGGCGGAGCACTGAAGCTTTCTTT. Supplemented by reference TRBV7-2 and TRBJ1-1, the full variable domain reads GAGVSQSPSNKVTEKGKDVELRCDPISGHTALYWYRQSLGQGLEFLIYFQGNSAPDKSGLPSDRFSAERTGGSVSTLTIQRTQQEDSAVYLCASSSGTGRSTEAFFGQGTRLTVV.

The chain has TRBV19 and TRBJ1-2; possible D gene TRBD1, 5 bases. The CDR3 contains 17 residues. Germline V gene sequence: CDR1 LNHDA, CDR2 SQIVND (reference sequence). V was clipped by 5 bases and J by 4 bases, with 23 bases between them. CDR3 DNA sequence: TGTGCCAGTAGTTCCCGACAGATTCTATGGCCGTTCTATGGCTACACCTTC. Translation gives CASSSRQILWPFYGYTF.

The chain employs TRBV5-1 and TRBJ2-7; the D gene is possibly TRBD2 (6 bases). The germline V gene encodes CDR1 SGHRS and CDR2 YFSETQ. The CDR3 has 14 amino acids. V lost 4 bases and J 2 bases, leaving 13 bases between the germline ends. Here the CDR3 DNA reads TGCGCCAGCAGCCCACGTGGAGGGACCTACGAGCAGTACTTC. Translating it yields CASSPRGGTYEQYF. Full variable domain (missing parts from reference TRBV5-1 and TRBJ2-7): KAGVTQTPRYLIKTRGQQVTLSCSPISGHRSVSWYQQTPGQGLQFLFEYFSETQRNKGNFPGRFSGRQFSNSRSEMNVSTLELGDSALYLCASSPRGGTYEQYFGPGTRLTVT.

The rearrangement links TRBV20-1 to TRBJ2-7, with 7 bases fitting TRBD1. The germline gives CDR1 DFQATT, CDR2 SNEGSKA (reference sequence). The CDR3 is 11 amino acids. V trimming: 5 bases; J trimming: 6 bases; junction bases outside the gene matches: 4. The CDR3 DNA sequence: TGCAGTGCTCTGACAGGGCTCGAGCAGTACTTC. Amino acid sequence: CSALTGLEQYF.

V usage is TRBV28 and J usage is TRBJ2-7; 9 bases map to TRBD1. The V and J ends lost 5 bases and 1 base, in that order; junction bases with no gene match: 9. This CDR3 contains 16 residues. Germline V lookup: CDR1 MDHEN, CDR2 SYDVKM. The CDR3 DNA reads as TGTGCCAGCAGTACACCGGGACAGGGAGCGTCCTACGAGCAGTACGTC. Translation: CASSTPGQGASYEQYV.

J is TRBJ2-3 and V is TRBV7-9, with D possibly being TRBD1 (7 bases). With 1 base removed from V and 1 base from J, the gap between germline ends came to 12 bases. CDR1 and CDR2 from the germline V gene are SEHNR and FQNEAQ (reference sequence). The CDR3 is 16 residues long. The CDR3 protein is CASSLGQGGRTDTQYF. The CDR3 DNA reads TGTGCCAGCAGCTTAGGACAGGGAGGTCGCACAGATACGCAGTATTTT.

V is TRBV11-2 and J is TRBJ2-1, with 10 bases aligning to TRBD2. CDR3 length: 15 amino acids. V gave up 4 bases and J gave up 4 bases; unmatched junction bases: 4. CDR1 and CDR2 (germline): SGHAT, FQNNGV. CDR3 DNA sequence: TGTGCCAGCAGCTCGACTAGCGGGCCTTACAATGAGCAGTTCTTC. It codes for CASSSTSGPYNEQFF.

The chain joins TRBV29-1 to TRBJ2-5, with 10 nucleotides matching TRBD2. The V gene's germline CDR1 is SQVTM and CDR2 ANQGSEA. The CDR3 runs to 14 residues. Trimming took 6 bases from V and 0 from J; bases not matched to a gene: 4. CDR3 loop: CSVLLAGYQETQYF. The CDR3, as DNA: TGCAGCGTCCTACTAGCGGGGTACCAAGAGACCCAGTACTTC.

This clone was observed a handful of times. The rearrangement links TRBV6-6 to TRBJ2-3; the D gene is possibly TRBD2 (5 bases). Germline assignment: CDR1 MNHNY and CDR2 SVGAGI (reference sequence). The CDR3 runs to 15 residues. V lost 6 bases and J 1 base, leaving 14 bases between the germline ends. The CDR3 bases are TGTGCCAGCAGCCATCTCCTGGAGGGCACAGATACGCAGTATTTT. It encodes CASSHLLEGTDTQYF.

This clone was detected a few times. CDR3 coding DNA: TGTGCCAGCAGCTTAGCCGCTAGCGGGAGCACAGATACGCAGTATTTT. Translated, it gives CASSLAASGSTDTQYF. The chain joins TRBV7-6 to TRBJ2-3; 8 nucleotides agree with TRBD2. The CDR3 covers 16 residues. Trimming cost V 0 bases and J 0 bases; bases outside gene matches: 2. Germline V gene data show CDR1 as SGHVS and CDR2 as FNYEAQ. Filled out from reference TRBV7-6 and TRBJ2-3, the complete variable domain reads GAGVSQSPRYKVTKRGQDVALRCDPISGHVSLYWYRQALGQGPEFLTYFNYEAQQDKSGLPNDRFSAERPEGSISTLTIQRTEQRDSAMYRCASSLAASGSTDTQYFGPGTRLTVL.

This clone was seen only once. Different DNA sequences within this sample yield the same CDR3. The J gene is TRBJ2-3, the V gene TRBV7-9, with 8 bases that match TRBD2. Germline loops: CDR1 SEHNR, CDR2 FQNEAQ (reference sequence). V dropped 5 bases and J dropped 0; count of bases not matched to a gene: 4. The CDR3 covers 15 residues. CDR3 DNA sequence: TGTGCCAGCAGCCCAAGCGGGGGTAGCACAGATACGCAGTATTTT. It translates to CASSPSGGSTDTQYF.

The rearrangement joins TRBV4-3 to TRBJ2-1; a possible D gene is TRBD2 (5 bases). Trimming removed 2 bases from V and 1 base from J, with 12 bases in between. There are 16 residues in the CDR3. CDR1 is LGHNA and CDR2 is YSLEER in the germline V gene. Here the CDR3 reads CASSQSLGSSYNEQFF. The CDR3 DNA follows: TGCGCCAGCAGCCAATCTCTAGGGAGTTCCTACAATGAGCAGTTCTTC.

This chain links TRBV6-5 with TRBJ2-2; D gene unclear. The CDR3 has 13 amino acids. Trimming left V 0 bases short and J 5 bases short, with 4 bases between. CDR1 MNHEY and CDR2 SVGAGI come from the germline V gene. The CDR3 bases are TGTGCCAGCAGTTACTCCGGTACCGGGGAGCTGTTTTTT. It codes for CASSYSGTGELFF.